This is a list of T cell receptor beta chains from one sample in a study of CD8+ T cells in alopecia areata. The assay was immunoSEQ multiplex PCR, and TCRdb's table has in-frame clones only and misses some. The sample includes hundreds of thousands of clones, under 70% of them seen just once. Here the sequenced sample was CD4+ T cells sorted from blood, taken at week 0. The receptor source for this set is a human donor with alopecia areata. Each CDR3 is given with its conserved first and last residue. Fields, in order: CDR3 length, clone size, J gene, V gene, CDR3 protein. Not all rows give a size; the values are once, few, many and, for expanded clones, a class.

14 | few | TRBJ2-5 | TRBV5-1 | CASSLFTSQETQYF
14 | . | TRBJ2-5 | TRBV6-1 | CASSGDREGETQYF
14 | once | TRBJ2-7 | TRBV29-1 | CSVGGTEVSYEQYF
13 | . | TRBJ1-1 | TRBV10-2 | CASSGFMNTEAFF
14 | . | TRBJ2-3 | TRBV30 | CAWSVKAGDDTQYF
13 | . | TRBJ2-7 | TRBV6-5 | CASRTSGSYEQYF
15 | . | TRBJ1-1 | TRBV9 | CASRRSPDGYTEAFF
14 | . | TRBJ1-2 | TRBV30 | CAWRKQGLGYGYTF
14 | . | TRBJ2-3 | TRBV30 | CAWSGGGAQDTQYF
12 | few | TRBJ2-7 | TRBV5-1 | CASSLEGYEQYF
13 | . | TRBJ2-7 | TRBV7-2 | CASSLDRVYEQYF
11 | . | TRBJ1-1 | TRBV29-1 | CSVEGGAEAFF
10 | . | TRBJ1-1 | TRBV30 | CAWTGTEAFF
14 | few | TRBJ1-4 | TRBV4-3 | CASSGGQGHEKLFF
15 | . | TRBJ1-5 | TRBV27 | CASSFSQGVGQPQHF
13 | . | TRBJ2-1 | TRBV11-2 | CASSHLWGDEQFF
15 | . | TRBJ2-2 | TRBV29-1 | CSVGSGPASTGELFF
14 | few | TRBJ1-6 | TRBV9 | CASSTGTPNSPLHF
11 | few | TRBJ2-1 | TRBV30 | CAFRGGNEQFF
16 | many | TRBJ2-6 | TRBV4-2 | CASSRRRGSGANVLTF
14 | . | TRBJ2-3 | TRBV15 | CATSRDFNADTQYF
13 | . | TRBJ1-2 | TRBV14 | CASSPRRGDGYTF
15 | few | TRBJ2-6 | TRBV7-3 | CASSPQISGANVLTF
13 | . | TRBJ1-1 | TRBV18 | CASSPTVNTEAFF
15 | . | TRBJ2-7 | TRBV6-6 | CASSSSGGRTYEQYF
11 | . | TRBJ1-2 | TRBV27 | CASGSGWGYTF
15 | . | TRBJ2-6 | TRBV10-3 | CATGGSHSGANVLTF
14 | few | TRBJ1-3 | TRBV4-1 | CASSHGGTGNTIYF
13 | few | TRBJ2-7 | TRBV29-1 | CSVEDRGRYEQYF
15 | few | TRBJ1-1 | TRBV18 | CASSPWVNMNTEAFF
18 | . | TRBJ2-4 | TRBV30 | CAWSVRVLDIGAKNIQYF
14 | . | TRBJ1-2 | TRBV6-1 | CASRDTGTLYGYTF
15 | once | TRBJ1-2 | TRBV25-1 | CASSEEGRSLYGYTF
13 | . | TRBJ2-5 | TRBV29-1 | CSVERTGQETQYF
14 | . | TRBJ1-4 | TRBV30 | CAWGRTATNEKLFF
16 | . | TRBJ2-6 | TRBV15 | CATSRDQGSGANVLTF
11 | few | TRBJ2-2 | TRBV7-6 | CASSLTRELFF
14 | . | TRBJ1-1 | TRBV5-4 | CASSFKGSYTEAFF
11 | few | TRBJ2-1 | TRBV29-1 | CSGDRYNEQFF
11 | few | TRBJ2-5 | TRBV20-1 | CSARDLWAQYF
15 | . | TRBJ2-7 | TRBV7-8 | CASSQNTLSGYEQYF
16 | . | TRBJ2-5 | TRBV5-1 | CASRSTSGRYQETQYF
14 | few | TRBJ2-7 | TRBV27 | CASGTGGRGYEQYF
14 | . | TRBJ1-5 | TRBV5-1 | CASSLDGLNQPQHF
16 | . | TRBJ1-5 | TRBV25-1 | CASSEFGGRGNQPQHF
15 | few | TRBJ1-4 | TRBV5-6 | CASSSKGATNEKLFF
15 | . | TRBJ2-3 | TRBV7-3 | CASSPGAGGPDTQYF
13 | . | TRBJ1-6 | TRBV30 | CAWGPASDSPLHF
16 | . | TRBJ1-5 | TRBV30 | CAWSPSGRRGNQPQHF
14 | . | TRBJ2-2 | TRBV29-1 | CSGSRGANTGELFF
15 | few | TRBJ1-1 | TRBV5-4 | CASSPAGGMNTEAFF
18 | few | TRBJ2-3 | TRBV7-3 | CASSLLSSGGLSTDTQYF
13 | . | TRBJ1-4 | TRBV30 | CAWAGGRDEKLFF
13 | . | TRBJ1-4 | TRBV15 | CATSRKTNEKLFF
15 | . | TRBJ2-4 | TRBV29-1 | CSVEGPQGGKNIQYF
13 | . | TRBJ1-5 | TRBV6-5 | CASSYGPGQPQHF
12 | . | TRBJ1-2 | TRBV30 | CAWSLGAGGYTF